What follows are 22 T cell receptor beta chains derived from one specimen sequenced in a study of T cell repertoires in cytomegalovirus infection. MiXCR was run by TCRdb on the reads, yielding one entry per CDR3 protein. This repertoire shows 250,000 to 300,000 distinct CDR3 sequences, about 26% found once; its top ten account for over 11%. Sequenced: PBMCs. The source of these receptors is a human donor in good health (CMV status not recorded). Some clones in this sample may be carry-over from other donors' samples.

This clonotype has a count of ten or more. The genes are TRBV7-2 and TRBJ2-3; the D gene could be TRBD1 or TRBD2 (5 bases each). Between the trimmed V and J ends, which lost 5 bases and 10 bases, there was a span of 16 bases. The CDR3 covers 13 residues. From germline, CDR1 is SGHTA and CDR2 FQGNSA. This chain's CDR3 is CASSREGKEPQYF. The CDR3 DNA reads as TGTGCCAGCAGCCGAGAGGGGAAGGAGCCGCAGTATTTT.

This clonotype was seen repeatedly, ten times or more. The V and J genes are TRBV6-1 and TRBJ1-1; D gene unclear. The CDR3 contains 14 residues. Germline assignment: CDR1 MNHNS and CDR2 SASEGT. V shed 6 bases and J shed 2 bases, with 13 bases lying between them. CDR3 nucleotide sequence: TGTGCCAGCAGCTTTCTTGACCGAAACACTGAAGCTTTCTTT. Its protein product is CASSFLDRNTEAFF.

This sequence joins TRBV6-2 or TRBV6-3 and TRBJ2-7; 7 bases line up with TRBD2. The CDR3 consists of 13 residues. CDR1 is MNHEY and CDR2 is SVGEGT in the germline V gene. With V trimmed by 6 bases and J by 1 base, 3 bases remained unmatched. For the CDR3, the DNA is TGTGCCAGCAGAAACGGGGGGTCCTACGAGCAGTACTTC. This sequence encodes CASRNGGSYEQYF.

This clonotype was found many times. The chain couples TRBV7-2 to TRBJ2-1, with D tentatively TRBD2 (7 bases). Germline V lookup: CDR1 SGHTA, CDR2 FQGNSA. The CDR3 length is 15 residues. Trimming took off 4 bases at V and 7 bases at J, with 17 bases between the two ends. The chain's CDR3 is CASSSGGGGPNEQFF. CDR3 nucleotide sequence: TGTGCCAGCAGCTCTGGTGGCGGGGGCCCGAATGAGCAGTTCTTC.

This clonotype was detected only a few times. This chain uses TRBV2 with TRBJ2-5; D perhaps matches TRBD2 (5 bases). V gave up 7 bases and J gave up 2 bases, with 11 bases separating them. CDR1 is SNHLY, CDR2 FYNNEI, per germline. There are 13 residues in the CDR3. CDR3 amino acids: CASNRLAQETQYF. CDR3 bases: TGTGCCAGCAATCGGCTAGCTCAAGAGACCCAGTACTTC.

This clonotype has just a few counts. CDR3 sequence reads: CASSLARRGRNGYTF. CDR3 DNA sequence: TGTGCCAGCAGCTTAGCTCGCAGGGGGCGAAATGGCTACACCTTC. The chain links TRBV7-2 to TRBJ1-2; TRBD1 matches at 8 bases. Germline assignment: CDR1 SGHTA and CDR2 FQGNSA. The CDR3 contains 15 residues. Unmatched junction bases numbered 6, after V lost 0 bases and J lost 6 bases.

This clonotype has more than one count but fewer than ten. The chain combines TRBV6-1 with TRBJ1-5; D might be TRBD1 (6 bases). The CDR3 spans 15 residues. The germline V gene has CDR1 MNHNS and CDR2 SASEGT. V was cut by 9 bases and J by 0 bases, with 15 bases left in between. The CDR3 spells CASLVGGNSNQPQHF. CDR3 nucleotide sequence: TGTGCCAGTCTTGTAGGGGGGAATAGCAATCAGCCCCAGCATTTT.

The chain combines TRBV7-2 with TRBJ2-4; 7 bases align to TRBD2. The CDR3 length is 16 residues. V dropped 1 base and J dropped 5; count of bases not matched to a gene: 8. Germline values: CDR1 SGHTA, CDR2 FQGNSA. The CDR3 loop reads CASSLVRGGGENIQYF. DNA of the CDR3: TGTGCCAGCAGCTTAGTTAGGGGCGGGGGAGAAAACATTCAGTACTTC.

CDR3 loop: CASSLASYGYTF. For the CDR3, the DNA is TGTGCCAGCAGCTTAGCAAGTTATGGCTACACCTTC. This chain joins TRBV7-2 and TRBJ1-2, with unresolved D. Trimming cost V 0 bases and J 5 bases, with 4 bases left between them. CDR1 is SGHTA, CDR2 FQGNSA, per germline. This CDR3 contains 12 residues.

Many counts were recorded for this clonotype. The rearrangement uses TRBV12-3 or TRBV12-4 and TRBJ1-5, with TRBD1 matching over 7 bases. The CDR3 is 17 residues long. V lost 5 bases, J lost 0 bases, and 10 bases stayed unmatched. Written as DNA, the CDR3 is TGTGCCAGCAGTCTGACAGGGTGGGGGCATAGCAATCAGCCCCAGCATTTT. Translating gives CASSLTGWGHSNQPQHF.

In the case of this clonotype: Being one base from a much bigger clone, this may be a read error. This likely comes from a read error, as the CDR3 has no conserved phenylalanine or tryptophan at its end. CDR3 in DNA: TGTGCCAGCAGCTTAGCGCGGGGAAATGAGCAGTTCTTG. It codes for CASSLARGNEQFL. The chain recombines TRBV7-9 with TRBJ2-1; TRBD2 might be the D (6 bases). Deletions cut 0 bases from V and 7 bases from J, with 7 bases between. The germline V gene has CDR1 SEHNR and CDR2 FQNEAQ (reference sequence). CDR3 length: 13 amino acids.

V is TRBV12-3 or TRBV12-4 and J is TRBJ1-1; D is ambiguous. The CDR3 has 12 amino acids. V was pared by 3 bases and J by 9 bases, with 11 bases between. In DNA form, the CDR3 reads TGTGCCAGCAGTTTGGTTGAGGGTAAAGCTTTCTTT. It is translated as CASSLVEGKAFF.

In DNA, the CDR3 is TGTGCCACCAGTGATTCTTATCGAAGCTACACCTTC. Amino acids: CATSDSYRSYTF. The chain links TRBV24-1 to TRBJ1-2; D call uncertain. The length of the CDR3 is 12 residues. Trimming cost V 2 bases and J 9 bases, with 9 bases left between them. Germline V gene lookup returns CDR1 KGHDR and CDR2 SFDVKD.

The chain couples TRBV18 to TRBJ1-1; unclear D gene. The V gene's germline CDR1 is KGHSH and CDR2 LQKENI. CDR3 size: 15 residues. V lost 3 bases and J 0 bases, leaving 11 bases between the germline ends. CDR3 sequence: CASSPNSILNTEAFF. The CDR3 bases are TGTGCCAGCTCACCTAATTCAATTCTGAACACTGAAGCTTTCTTT.

This clonotype was seen more than once but under ten times. The V call is TRBV10-3, the J call TRBJ2-5; a possible D gene is TRBD2 (6 bases). The CDR3 has 14 residues. Trimming stripped 0 bases from V and 4 bases from J, with 9 bases between. CDR1 is ENHRY and CDR2 is SYGVKD in the germline V gene. The CDR3 region has the DNA TGTGCCATCAGTGAGTCGACGGGAGTAGAGACCCAGTACTTC. This sequence encodes CAISESTGVETQYF.

This chain joins TRBV6-1 and TRBJ2-1; 7 bases are shared with TRBD1. The J segment lost 8 bases and the V segment lost 0 bases, leaving 7 bases of the junction unmatched. Germline CDR1 and CDR2: MNHNS and SASEGT. CDR3 length: 15 residues. CDR3 nucleotides: TGTGCCAGCAGTGAAGCTGGGACAGCCCTCGATGAGCAGTTCTTC. Translating it yields CASSEAGTALDEQFF.

The chain couples TRBV18 to TRBJ2-2; 8 bases map to TRBD2. Germline loops: CDR1 KGHSH, CDR2 LQKENI. The length of the CDR3 is 17 residues. Trimming at V came to 4 bases and at J to 0 bases, leaving 7 bases not matched to a gene. The CDR3 DNA reads TGTGCCAGCTCACTCCGGGAGACTAGCGCGAACACCGGGGAGCTGTTTTTT. This translates into CASSLRETSANTGELFF.

This clonotype was recorded a few times. The CDR3 coding sequence is TGTGCCAGCAGTACCTCATACTACGAGCAGTACTTC. It codes for CASSTSYYEQYF. The chain combines TRBV2 with TRBJ2-7; no reliable D call. Germline lookup yields CDR1 SNHLY and CDR2 FYNNEI. The CDR3 contains 12 residues. The V gene lost 5 bases and the J gene lost 3 bases, with 8 bases spanning the gap.

This clonotype was counted only a few times. The genes are TRBV15 and TRBJ1-5, with TRBD1 identical over 7 bases. Germline trimming cut 4 bases from V and 0 bases from J; bases unmatched to any gene: 6. Germline V gene data show CDR1 as LNHNV and CDR2 as YYDKDF (reference sequence). The length of the CDR3 is 16 residues. The CDR3 spells CATSNGQENSNQPQHF. DNA for the CDR3: TGTGCCACCAGCAACGGACAGGAAAATAGCAATCAGCCCCAGCATTTT.

The chain recombines TRBV20-1 with TRBJ1-1; 7 bases align to TRBD1. The ends lost 6 bases at V and 4 bases at J; junction bases unmatched: 11. This CDR3 spans 14 amino acids. From germline, CDR1 is DFQATT and CDR2 SNEGSKA (reference sequence). The CDR3 bases are TGCAGTGCCATACGACAGGGATGGAGCACTGAAGCTTTCTTT. It specifies CSAIRQGWSTEAFF.

This clonotype has a count of ten or more. V is TRBV6-2 or TRBV6-3 and J is TRBJ2-2; D is unclear. The CDR3 consists of 11 residues. Trimming cost V 6 bases and J 4 bases, with 3 bases left between them. Germline CDR1 MNHEY, CDR2 SVGEGT. The CDR3 here is CASRFTGELFF. DNA of the CDR3: TGTGCCAGCAGGTTCACCGGGGAGCTGTTTTTT.

The sample holds a few counts of this clonotype. The gene calls are TRBV20-1 and TRBJ2-1, with 8 nucleotides matching TRBD2. The germline V gene encodes CDR1 DFQATT and CDR2 SNEGSKA (reference sequence). V lost 1 base to trimming and J lost 4 bases; unmatched junction nucleotides: 9. The CDR3 has 16 amino acids. CDR3 sequence reads: CSARVGSGARYNEQFF. In nucleotides, the CDR3 is TGCAGTGCTAGAGTTGGTAGCGGGGCTAGATACAATGAGCAGTTCTTC.